This TCR beta chain was identified during a study of OX40 agonist ivuxolimab in advanced cancers. On the study more broadly: Every 2 weeks, patients got intravenous ivuxolimab at one of six dose levels (0.01-10 mg/kg).

A note on this clone: The antigen remains undetermined.

Findings of the study overall: Also showing low normalized T-cell clonal expansion were some of the nonresponders.

Sequencing was performed with immunoSEQ multiplex PCR; in TCRdb, only in-frame clones are kept and a portion is missing. The repertoire has 50,000 to 65,000 clones, nearly 90% of them found once; the top ten carry roughly 5%. Sequenced material: CD4+ or CD8+ T cells sorted from blood, taken in a trial of the OX40 agonist ivuxolimab. The clonotype originates from an adult with an advanced solid tumor such as melanoma, head and neck, liver or kidney cancer.

CDR3 sequence reads: CASSISQGTYEQYF. CDR3 in DNA: TGTGCCAGTAGTATCTCACAGGGAACCTACGAGCAGTACTTC. The rearrangement uses TRBV19 and TRBJ2-7, with D possibly TRBD1 on 6 matching bases. From germline, CDR1 is LNHDA and CDR2 SQIVND (reference sequence). V was pared by 3 bases and J by 2 bases, with 11 bases between. CDR3 length: 14 amino acids. Using reference TRBV19 and TRBJ2-7 for the parts outside the CDR3, the full variable domain is DGGITQSPKYLFRKEGQNVTLSCEQNLNHDAMYWYRQDPGQGLRLIYYSQIVNDFQKGDIAEGYSVSREKKESFPLTVTSAQKNPTAFYLCASSISQGTYEQYFGPGTRLTVT.